This T cell receptor beta chain was sequenced during a study of blood T cell repertoires in COVID-19. Looking at the study overall: Collection of acute and convalescent COVID-19 samples took place in the United States, Italy and Spain. From T cells, B-cell-depleted T cells, or PBMCs came the material, which was cDNA or gDNA.

Authors' data handling: The assay estimated nucleated cells by amplifying reference gene primers. This table comes from immunoSEQ multiplex PCR, and its TCRdb copy is limited to in-frame clones, with some not included. V and J calls plus clone size are reproduced from that table; the DNA served to infer D and trimming. Among about 36,000 clones listed, more than 80% were seen once. This receptor was taken from a human donor in a cohort sampled during active or convalescent COVID-19. The donor label of this sample is uncertain. Sequencing used peripheral blood.

The CDR3: CASSLLAGEGETQYF. The DNA for the CDR3 is TGTGCCAGCTCCCTACTAGCGGGAGAGGGCGAGACCCAGTACTTC. V and J are TRBV18 and TRBJ2-5; 11 bases are shared with TRBD2. Per germline, CDR1 KGHSH and CDR2 LQKENI. This CDR3 region has 15 residues. J was trimmed by 5 bases and V by 6 bases; bases with no gene match: 8.